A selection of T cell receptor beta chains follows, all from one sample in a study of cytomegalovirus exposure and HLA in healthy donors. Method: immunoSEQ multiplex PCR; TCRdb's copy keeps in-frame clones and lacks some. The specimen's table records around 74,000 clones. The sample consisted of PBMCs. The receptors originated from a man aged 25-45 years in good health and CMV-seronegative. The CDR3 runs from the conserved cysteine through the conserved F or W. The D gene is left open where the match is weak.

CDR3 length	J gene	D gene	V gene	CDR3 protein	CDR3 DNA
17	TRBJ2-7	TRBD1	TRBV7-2	CASSLGQGAGFSYEQYF	TGTGCCAGCAGCCTAGGACAGGGGGCCGGATTTTCCTACGAGCAGTACTTC
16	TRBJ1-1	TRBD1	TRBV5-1	CASSLVAGGSNTEAFF	TGCGCCAGCAGCTTGGTAGCAGGGGGCTCGAACACTGAAGCTTTCTTT
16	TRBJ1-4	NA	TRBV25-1	CASSERGRRPGEKLFF	TGTGCCAGCAGTGAACGGGGGAGACGGCCGGGGGAAAAACTGTTTTTT
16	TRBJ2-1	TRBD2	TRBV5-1	CASSPYLRGGWDEQFF	TGCGCCAGCAGCCCTTACTTGCGGGGGGGTTGGGATGAGCAGTTCTTC
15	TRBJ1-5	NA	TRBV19	CASSIDSFSGQPQHF	TGTGCCAGTAGTATTGACAGCTTTTCGGGTCAGCCCCAGCATTTT
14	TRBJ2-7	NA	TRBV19	CASSPQGGSYEQYF	TGTGCCAGTAGTCCACAGGGTGGGTCCTACGAGCAGTACTTC
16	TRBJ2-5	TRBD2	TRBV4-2	CASSRGTAGSQETQYF	TGTGCCAGCAGCCGGGGTACAGCGGGATCCCAAGAGACCCAGTACTTC
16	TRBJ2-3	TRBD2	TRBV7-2	CASSGTRGRGGDTQYF	TGTGCCAGCTCCGGGACTAGAGGTCGGGGGGGGGATACGCAGTATTTT
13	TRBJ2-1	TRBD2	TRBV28	CASLAGGGNEQFF	TGTGCCAGCTTAGCGGGAGGAGGCAATGAGCAGTTCTTC
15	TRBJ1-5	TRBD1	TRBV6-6	CASRNPTGDNQPQHF	TGTGCCAGCAGGAACCCTACAGGGGACAATCAGCCCCAGCATTTT
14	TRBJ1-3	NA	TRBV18	CASSLIGGRNTIYF	TGTGCCAGCTCACTTATAGGAGGGAGAAACACCATATATTTT
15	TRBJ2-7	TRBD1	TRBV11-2	CASSLGTGGFYEQYF	TGTGCCAGCAGCTTGGGGACAGGGGGCTTCTACGAGCAGTACTTC
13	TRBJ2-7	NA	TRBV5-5	CASSSQGIYEQYF	TGTGCCAGCAGCTCGCAGGGGATCTACGAGCAGTACTTC
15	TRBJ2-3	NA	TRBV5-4	CASSLRARREDTQYF	TGTGCCAGCAGCTTGCGGGCTCGTCGGGAAGATACGCAGTATTTT
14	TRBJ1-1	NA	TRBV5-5	CASSLEPGLRKAFF	TGTGCCAGCAGCCTGGAACCGGGACTCCGGAAAGCTTTCTTT
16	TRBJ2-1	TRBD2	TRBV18	CASSPTSGGAANEQFF	TGTGCCAGCTCACCAACTAGCGGGGGGGCCGCCAATGAGCAGTTCTTC
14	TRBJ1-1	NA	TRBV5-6	CASSVDPLSPEAFF	TGTGCCAGCAGCGTGGACCCTCTTAGCCCTGAAGCTTTCTTT
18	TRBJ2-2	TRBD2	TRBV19	CASSLVGLAGGGTGELFF	TGTGCCAGTAGTTTGGTGGGACTAGCGGGGGGAGGCACCGGGGAGCTGTTTTTT
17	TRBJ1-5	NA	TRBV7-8	CASSLGRLFNSNQPQHF	TGTGCCAGCAGCTTAGGGCGGTTATTTAACAGCAATCAGCCCCAGCATTTT
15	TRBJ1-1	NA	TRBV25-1	CASSEMDIMNTEAFF	TGTGCCAGCAGTGAGATGGACATTATGAACACTGAAGCTTTCTTT
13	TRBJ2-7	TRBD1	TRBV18	CASSTTGEDEQYF	TGTGCCAGCTCCACAACAGGGGAAGACGAGCAGTACTTC
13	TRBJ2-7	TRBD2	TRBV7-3	CPVQGLGAYEQYF	TGTCCCGTCCAGGGACTAGGAGCCTACGAGCAGTACTTC
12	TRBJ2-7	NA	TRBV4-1	CASSPPRGEQYF	TGCGCCAGCAGCCCGCCTCGGGGGGAGCAGTACTTC